These 13 T cell receptor beta chains were sequenced from one sample in a study of T cells after yellow fever vaccination. TCRdb re-called the 5' RACE reads with MiXCR, one entry per CDR3 protein. The sample includes about 550,000 distinct CDR3 sequences, around 21% of them seen just once. This material consisted of PBMCs, taken 15 days after the yellow fever booster vaccination. The source of these receptors is a man younger than 40 who received the YFV17D yellow fever vaccine.

This sequence joins TRBV20-1 and TRBJ1-2; perhaps TRBD1 as D (5 bases). V was shortened by 5 bases and J by 1 base, with 17 bases between the two germline ends. This CDR3 comprises 15 residues. Per germline, CDR1 DFQATT and CDR2 SNEGSKA (reference sequence). As DNA, the CDR3 is TGCAGTGCTCTAGAGGTTGGACACCTTAACTATGGCTACACCTTC. This gives the protein CSALEVGHLNYGYTF.

CDR3 in amino acids: CASSTGAVQETQYF. CDR3 bases: TGTGCCAGCAGTACGGGAGCGGTGCAAGAGACCCAGTACTTC. The rearrangement joins TRBV25-1 to TRBJ2-5, with a tentative D call TRBD2 (6 bases). Looked up from germline, CDR1 is MGHDK and CDR2 is SYGVNS. CDR3 length: 14 amino acids. V lost 5 bases, J lost 2 bases, and 12 bases lay in between.

The chain employs TRBV10-2 and TRBJ2-1, with 8 bases matching TRBD2. The CDR3 covers 15 residues. Per the germline V gene, CDR1 is WSHSY and CDR2 is SAAADI. V shed 3 bases, J shed 3 bases, and the junction held 4 bases outside the gene matches. The CDR3 sequence is CASSEASGLYNEQFF. CDR3 coding DNA: TGCGCCAGCAGTGAAGCTAGCGGGCTCTACAATGAGCAGTTCTTC.

This rearrangement joins TRBV15 to TRBJ2-5, with D perhaps TRBD2 (6 bases). Germline assignment: CDR1 LNHNV and CDR2 YYDKDF (reference sequence). The CDR3 consists of 15 residues. V lost 0 bases to trimming and J lost 3 bases, with 11 bases between them. For the CDR3, the DNA is TGTGCCACCAGCAGAGATCCCGGGGGTGAAGAGACCCAGTACTTC. Translated, it gives CATSRDPGGEETQYF.

The chain carries TRBV7-2 and TRBJ2-1; possibly TRBD2 for D (6 bases). The CDR3 is 14 residues long. From germline, CDR1 is SGHTA and CDR2 FQGNSA. The V and J ends lost 5 bases and 5 bases respectively, with 13 bases between them. For the CDR3, the DNA is TGTGCCAGCAGCCCGGGGACTTCTCACAATGAGCAGTTCTTC. It is translated as CASSPGTSHNEQFF.

In its sample, this clonotype was seen a few times. The chain is built from TRBV4-3 and TRBJ2-5, with TRBD1 matching 7 bases. Germline V gene sequence: CDR1 LGHNA, CDR2 YSLEER. The CDR3 runs to 15 residues. J lost 5 bases, V lost 0 bases, and 6 bases had no gene match. As DNA, the CDR3 is TGCGCCAGCAGCCAAGAGGGTAACAGGGGTGAGACCCAGTACTTC. It encodes CASSQEGNRGETQYF.

In its sample, this clonotype was seen a few times. The chain employs TRBV20-1 and TRBJ1-4; 9 nucleotides line up with TRBD1. The CDR3 covers 15 residues. CDR1 and CDR2 from the germline V gene are DFQATT and SNEGSKA (reference sequence). V lost 3 bases to trimming and J lost 8 bases; unmatched junction nucleotides: 10. CDR3 sequence (DNA): TGCAGTGCTAGTCCCCCGGGACAGGGAGTCGAAAAACTGTTTTTT. It specifies CSASPPGQGVEKLFF.

The chain uses TRBV6-1 and TRBJ2-7, with 8 nucleotides matching TRBD1. The CDR3 spans 15 residues. The germline V gene has CDR1 MNHNS and CDR2 SASEGT. With V trimmed by 6 bases and J by 2 bases, 9 bases remained unmatched. CDR3 bases: TGTGCCAGCAGCCCGACAGGGGCCCCCACCTACGAGCAGTACTTC. Translating it yields CASSPTGAPTYEQYF.

This clonotype was counted between two and nine times. The CDR3 spells CASSFRGKSYNEQFF. CDR3 sequence (DNA): TGTGCCAGCAGCTTCAGGGGGAAGAGCTACAATGAGCAGTTCTTC. V usage is TRBV5-6 and J usage is TRBJ2-1; 7 nucleotides line up with TRBD1. V dropped 2 bases and J dropped 3; count of bases not matched to a gene: 5. The CDR3 has 15 residues. Germline CDR1 SGHDT, CDR2 YYEEEE.

The chain couples TRBV2 to TRBJ2-3; D is possibly TRBD2 (5 bases). Trimming removed 6 bases at V and 0 bases at J, with 22 bases between. The CDR3 has 18 residues. The germline V gene has CDR1 SNHLY and CDR2 FYNNEI. The CDR3 coding sequence is TGTGCCAGCAGCGGAGTCGGCGGGCTGGGTACTAGCACAGATACGCAGTATTTT. Its protein product is CASSGVGGLGTSTDTQYF.

This clonotype was counted a few times. The chain employs TRBV25-1 and TRBJ2-7; 10 nucleotides align to TRBD2. The V segment lost 4 bases and the J segment 3 bases; nucleotides outside the gene matches: 6. Germline CDR1 is MGHDK and CDR2 is SYGVNS. CDR3 length equals 15 residues. The CDR3 region is CASSGRTSGDYEQYF. The CDR3 nucleotides are TGTGCCAGCAGTGGTAGGACTAGCGGAGACTACGAGCAGTACTTC.

The V and J genes are TRBV4-3 and TRBJ1-1, with 7 nucleotides matching TRBD1. Germline V lookup: CDR1 LGHNA, CDR2 YSLEER. The V and J ends lost 7 bases and 0 bases, in that order; junction bases with no gene match: 5. The CDR3 has 14 amino acids. CDR3 DNA sequence: TGCGCCAGCAACAGGGGACTGATGAACACTGAAGCTTTCTTT. It codes for CASNRGLMNTEAFF.

The chain has TRBV14 and TRBJ2-7; a possible D gene is TRBD1 (6 bases). Germline V gene data show CDR1 as SGHDN and CDR2 as FVKESK. This CDR3 has 13 amino acids. V was clipped by 5 bases and J by 3 bases, with 11 bases between them. CDR3 residues: CASSVGHIYEQYF. CDR3 bases: TGTGCCAGCAGCGTGGGACACATCTACGAGCAGTACTTC. Full variable domain (rest looked up from reference TRBV14 and TRBJ2-7): EAGVTQFPSHSVIEKGQTVTLRCDPISGHDNLYWYRRVMGKEIKFLLHFVKESKQDESGMPNNRFLAERTGGTYSTLKVQPAELEDSGVYFCASSVGHIYEQYFGPGTRLTVT.